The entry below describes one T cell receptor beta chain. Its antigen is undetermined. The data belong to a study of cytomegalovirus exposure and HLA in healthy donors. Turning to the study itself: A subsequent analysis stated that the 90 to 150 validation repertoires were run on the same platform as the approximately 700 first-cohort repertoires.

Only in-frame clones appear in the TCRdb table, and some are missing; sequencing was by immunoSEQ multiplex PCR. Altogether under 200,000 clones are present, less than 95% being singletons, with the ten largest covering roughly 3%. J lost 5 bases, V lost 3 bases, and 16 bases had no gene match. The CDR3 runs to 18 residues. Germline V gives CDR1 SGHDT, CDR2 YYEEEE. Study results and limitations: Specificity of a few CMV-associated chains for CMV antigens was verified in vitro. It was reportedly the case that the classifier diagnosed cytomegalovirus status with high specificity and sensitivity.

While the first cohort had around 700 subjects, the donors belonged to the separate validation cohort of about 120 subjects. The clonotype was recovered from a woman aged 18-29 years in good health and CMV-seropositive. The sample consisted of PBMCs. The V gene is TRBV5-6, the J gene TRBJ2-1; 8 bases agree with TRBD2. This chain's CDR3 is CASSSPGTRAFHNNEQFF. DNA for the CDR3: TGTGCCAGCAGCTCGCCCGGGACTAGGGCTTTCCACAACAATGAGCAGTTCTTC. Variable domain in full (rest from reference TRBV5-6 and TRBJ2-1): DAGVTQSPTHLIKTRGQQVTLRCSPKSGHDTVSWYQQALGQGPQFIFQYYEEEERQRGNFPDRFSGHQFPNYSSELNVNALLLGDSALYLCASSSPGTRAFHNNEQFFGPGTRLTVL.